This T cell receptor beta chain was obtained from a study of blood T cell repertoires in COVID-19. Study information: Both acute and convalescent COVID-19 samples were obtained from the United States, Italy and Spain.

Repertoires were generated with immunoSEQ multiplex PCR, while TCRdb's copy carries only in-frame clones and drops some. The data hold over 100,000 clones, with approximately 86% observed a single time. Trimming left V 2 bases short and J 7 bases short, with 6 bases between. CDR1 and CDR2 (germline): SNHLY, FYNNEI. The CDR3 has 12 amino acids. This clone was observed a single time. This chain connects TRBV2 to TRBJ1-5; the D gene is possibly TRBD1 (5 bases). The sequenced material came from peripheral blood. The TCR comes from a man aged 40-49 years with acute or convalescent COVID-19. DNA for the CDR3: TGTGCCAGCAGTGAACAGGGACAGCCCCAGCATTTT. Translation gives CASSEQGQPQHF.